This entry lists 4 T cell receptor beta chains sequenced from one sample in a study of cytomegalovirus exposure and HLA in healthy donors. The PCR contained 60 Vbeta and 13 Jbeta primers. Profiling relied on immunoSEQ multiplex PCR, and the TCRdb table lists in-frame clones only, not all of them. The sample yields some 98,000 clones, more than 75% seen once. The sequencing sample was made of PBMCs. The receptors shown here come from a human donor in good health.

The chain joins TRBV5-3 to TRBJ1-1, with TRBD1 matching over 11 bases. TRBV5-3 is annotated as an ORF whose role is uncertain. The CDR3 is 18 residues long. With 3 bases clipped from V and 2 bases from J, the junction kept 12 bases outside the gene matches. CDR3 region: CARSCKDRGRVKNTEAFF. The CDR3, as DNA: TGTGCCAGAAGCTGCAAGGACAGGGGGCGCGTTAAAAACACTGAAGCTTTCTTT.

CDR3 DNA sequence: TGTGCCAGCAGCCTGACCGGGACAGCGGACGCGGCAGTTATAGAGACCCAGTACTTC. Encoded protein: CASSLTGTADAAVIETQYF. The V gene is TRBV11-2, the J gene TRBJ2-5; 7 positions match TRBD1. Germline CDR1 and CDR2: SGHAT and FQNNGV. The CDR3 totals 19 residues. The V segment lost 5 bases and the J segment 4 bases; nucleotides outside the gene matches: 22.

This rearrangement joins TRBV9 to TRBJ2-2; 8 bases map to TRBD2. V was pared by 0 bases and J by 0 bases, with 4 bases of the junction left unmatched. CDR1 is SGDLS and CDR2 is YYNGEE in the germline V gene. The CDR3 spans 17 residues. Written as DNA, the CDR3 is TGTGCCAGCAGCGTAGTAGGTAGCGGGGCGAACACCGGGGAGCTGTTTTTT. This sequence encodes CASSVVGSGANTGELFF. The entire variable domain, with the rest obtained from reference TRBV9 and TRBJ2-2, is as follows: DSGVTQTPKHLITATGQRVTLRCSPRSGDLSVYWYQQSLDQGLQFLIQYYNGEERAKGNILERFSAQQFPDLHSELNLSSLELGDSALYFCASSVVGSGANTGELFFGEGSRLTVL.

The chain joins TRBV9 to TRBJ2-3; possible D gene TRBD2, 6 bases. Per the germline V gene, CDR1 is SGDLS and CDR2 is YYNGEE. Trimming removed 7 bases from V and 0 bases from J, with 15 bases in between. CDR3 size: 15 residues. The CDR3 loop is CASGYSGTSTDTQYF. Written as DNA, the CDR3 is TGTGCCAGCGGATATAGCGGAACTAGCACAGATACGCAGTATTTT.